Listed below are T cell receptor beta chains from one sample, sequenced in a study of OX40 agonist ivuxolimab in advanced cancers. The repertoire was sequenced with immunoSEQ multiplex PCR; TCRdb's copy has only in-frame clones and lacks some. This table has 80,000 or so clones, approximately 85% appearing once. The source material was CD4+ or CD8+ T cells sorted from blood, sampled in a trial of the OX40 agonist ivuxolimab. These receptors all stem from an adult with an advanced solid tumor such as melanoma, head and neck, liver or kidney cancer. Each CDR3 is given with its conserved first and last residue. A D gene is named only where the DNA matches it firmly. Rows give clone size only sometimes, using once, few, many, or a class for an expanded clone.

v_call	clone_size	d_call	j_call	cdr3_aa	cdr3_nt
TRBV7-3	once	TRBD1	TRBJ2-7	CASSLTGTGTYEQYF	TGTGCCAGCAGCTTAACGGGGACAGGAACATACGAGCAGTACTTC
TRBV7-3	-	-	TRBJ2-1	CASSLGLSYNEQFF	TGTGCCAGCAGCTTAGGTCTTTCCTACAATGAGCAGTTCTTC
TRBV7-3	-	-	TRBJ1-1	CASSLGGATEAFF	TGTGCCAGCAGCTTAGGGGGGGCCACTGAAGCTTTCTTT
TRBV5-4	-	TRBD1	TRBJ1-2	CASSFDRASGYTF	TGTGCCAGCAGTTTCGACAGGGCCTCTGGCTACACCTTC
TRBV11-2	-	-	TRBJ1-1	CASSLVGVGQAEAFF	TGTGCCAGCAGCTTAGTCGGTGTTGGGCAAGCCGAAGCTTTCTTT
TRBV18	once	TRBD2	TRBJ2-1	CASSPGTSGLQSEQFF	TGTGCCAGCTCACCAGGGACTAGCGGATTACAAAGTGAGCAGTTCTTC
TRBV6-5	-	-	TRBJ1-3	CASGTSGNTIYF	TGTGCCAGCGGTACCTCTGGAAACACCATATATTTT
TRBV7-2	-	-	TRBJ2-3	CASSLRGMGTTDTQYF	TGTGCCAGCAGCTTGAGAGGGATGGGAACCACAGATACGCAGTATTTT
TRBV6-5	-	-	TRBJ2-7	CATSEAGKNEQYF	TGTGCCACTTCGGAGGCAGGGAAGAACGAGCAGTACTTC
TRBV19	-	-	TRBJ1-2	CASSPSTLPGYGYTF	TGTGCCAGTAGTCCCTCGACCCTACCCGGCTATGGCTACACCTTC
TRBV5-1	-	-	TRBJ1-4	CASSLEPGTNEKLFF	TGCGCCAGCAGCTTGGAGCCAGGAACTAATGAAAAACTGTTTTTT
TRBV2	few	-	TRBJ1-1	CASSERERNTEAFF	TGTGCCAGCAGTGAACGTGAGAGGAACACTGAAGCTTTCTTT
TRBV9	-	TRBD2	TRBJ2-3	CASSVYSGGAWDTQYF	TGTGCCAGCAGCGTATACAGCGGGGGGGCGTGGGATACGCAGTATTTT
TRBV27	-	-	TRBJ2-7	CASSLEPRTLEAQYF	TGTGCCAGCAGCCTCGAGCCTCGGACCTTGGAGGCGCAGTACTTC
TRBV15	-	-	TRBJ2-1	CATSSYNEQFF	TGTGCCACCAGCAGTTATAATGAGCAGTTCTTC